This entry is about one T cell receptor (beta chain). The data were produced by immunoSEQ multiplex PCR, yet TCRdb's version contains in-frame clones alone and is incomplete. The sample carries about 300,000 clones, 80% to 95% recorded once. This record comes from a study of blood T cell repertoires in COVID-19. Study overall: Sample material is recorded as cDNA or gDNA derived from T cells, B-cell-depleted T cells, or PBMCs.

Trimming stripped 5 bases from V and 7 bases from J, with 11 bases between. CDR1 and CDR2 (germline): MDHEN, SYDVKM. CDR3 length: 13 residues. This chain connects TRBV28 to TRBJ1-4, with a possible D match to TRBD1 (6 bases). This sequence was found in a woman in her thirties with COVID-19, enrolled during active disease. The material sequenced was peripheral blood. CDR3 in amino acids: CASSKGGIEKLFF. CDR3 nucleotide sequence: TGTGCCAGCAGTAAAGGGGGAATTGAAAAACTGTTTTTT.